The entry below describes one TCR beta chain. This entry belongs to a study of T cell changes during pregnancy in multiple sclerosis. Repertoires were generated with immunoSEQ multiplex PCR, while TCRdb's copy carries only in-frame clones and drops some. The data contain some 80,000 clones, 89% of them seen just once; the ten biggest clones take up 0.7% to 0.9%. Trimming pared 4 bases from V and 5 bases from J, leaving 11 bases between. The CDR3 sequence is 13 residues long. From germline, CDR1 is SGHTA and CDR2 FQGNSA. This clonotype originated in a female donor in good health, enrolled as a control in a pregnancy study. The material sequenced was peripheral blood, taken in the first trimester of pregnancy. This chain joins TRBV7-2 and TRBJ1-2; D is undetermined. CDR3 in amino acids: CASSSGEPYGYTF. Written as DNA, the CDR3 is TGTGCCAGCAGCTCCGGGGAGCCTTATGGCTACACCTTC.